This TCR beta chain was identified during a study of blood T cell repertoires in COVID-19. Per the study methods: Counts of nucleated cells, estimated from reference gene primer amplification, were obtained. Some clones are missing from TCRdb's copy, which holds only in-frame ones; the method was immunoSEQ multiplex PCR. V and J calls and clone size are given by that table; D and trimming were obtained from the DNA. The profile shows hundreds of thousands of clones, 80% to 90% of them singletons. Germline V gene data show CDR1 as MGHRA and CDR2 as YSYEKL. This CDR3 comprises 15 residues. V lost 4 bases, J lost 5 bases, and 3 bases stayed unmatched. Symptom resolution, clearance, or two negative PCRs marked donors in Cohort 3 as recovered.

The sequence derives from a young man who had recovered from COVID-19. The chain joins TRBV4-1 to TRBJ2-1; 12 nucleotides agree with TRBD2. The source material was PBMCs or T cells enriched from blood (not recorded which). CDR3 nucleotide sequence: TGCGCCAGCAGCCTCGCTAGCGGGGGGGACAATGAGCAGTTCTTC. It is translated as CASSLASGGDNEQFF.